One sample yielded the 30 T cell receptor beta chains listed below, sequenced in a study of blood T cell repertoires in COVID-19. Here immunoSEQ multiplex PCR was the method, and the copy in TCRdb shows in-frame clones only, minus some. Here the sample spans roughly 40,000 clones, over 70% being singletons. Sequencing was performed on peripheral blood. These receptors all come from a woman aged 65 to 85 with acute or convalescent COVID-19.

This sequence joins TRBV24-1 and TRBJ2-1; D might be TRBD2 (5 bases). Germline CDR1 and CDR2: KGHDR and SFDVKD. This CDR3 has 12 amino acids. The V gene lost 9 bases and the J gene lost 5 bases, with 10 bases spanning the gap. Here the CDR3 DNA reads TGTGCCACCTTATCGGGAAACAATGAGCAGTTCTTC. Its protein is CATLSGNNEQFF.

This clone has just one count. CDR3 nucleotides: TGTGCCAGCAGTTTTTTGTTACAGGGGAATTCACCCCTCCACTTT. This encodes CASSFLLQGNSPLHF. The chain has TRBV27 and TRBJ1-6; the match to TRBD1 covers 7 bases. This CDR3 contains 15 residues. Germline lookup yields CDR1 MNHEY and CDR2 SMNVEV (reference sequence). V was clipped by 3 bases and J by 7 bases; unmatched bases: 6.

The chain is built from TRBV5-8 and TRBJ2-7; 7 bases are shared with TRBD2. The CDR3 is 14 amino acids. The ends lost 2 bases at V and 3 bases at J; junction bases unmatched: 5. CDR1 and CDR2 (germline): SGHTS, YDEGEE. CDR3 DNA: TGTGCCAGCAGCTTCGGCGGGGGTAGCTACGAGCAGTACGTC. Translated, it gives CASSFGGGSYEQYV.

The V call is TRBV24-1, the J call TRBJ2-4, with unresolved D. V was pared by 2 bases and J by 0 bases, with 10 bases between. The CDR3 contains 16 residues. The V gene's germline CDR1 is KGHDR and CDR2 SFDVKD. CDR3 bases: TGTGCCACCAGTGATTCACACAGCATAGCCAAAAACATTCAGTACTTC. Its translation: CATSDSHSIAKNIQYF.

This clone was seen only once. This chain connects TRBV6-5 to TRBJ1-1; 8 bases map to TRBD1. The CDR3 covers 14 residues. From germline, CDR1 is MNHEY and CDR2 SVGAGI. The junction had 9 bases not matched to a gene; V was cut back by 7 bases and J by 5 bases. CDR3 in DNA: TGTGCCAGCATTCCAGGGGGCCGAGAAACTGAAGCTTTCTTT. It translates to CASIPGGRETEAFF.

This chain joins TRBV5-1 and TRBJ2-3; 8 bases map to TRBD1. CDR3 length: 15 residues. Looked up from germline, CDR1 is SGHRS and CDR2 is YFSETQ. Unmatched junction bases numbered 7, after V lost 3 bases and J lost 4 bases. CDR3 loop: CASSSDRAMSDTQYF. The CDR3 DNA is TGCGCCAGCAGCTCGGACAGGGCGATGTCAGATACGCAGTATTTT.

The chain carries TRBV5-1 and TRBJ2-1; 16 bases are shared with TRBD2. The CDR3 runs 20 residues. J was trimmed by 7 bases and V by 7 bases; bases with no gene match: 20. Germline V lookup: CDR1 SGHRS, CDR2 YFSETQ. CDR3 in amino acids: CASGRQGLAGGQLGVNEQFF. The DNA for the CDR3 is TGCGCCAGCGGCCGACAGGGACTAGCGGGAGGGCAATTAGGAGTAAATGAGCAGTTCTTC.

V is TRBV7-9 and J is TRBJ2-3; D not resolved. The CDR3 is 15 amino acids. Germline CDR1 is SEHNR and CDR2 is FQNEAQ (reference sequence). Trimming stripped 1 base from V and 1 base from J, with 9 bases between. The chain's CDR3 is CASSLVLGGTDTQYF. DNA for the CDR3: TGTGCCAGCAGCTTAGTGTTGGGCGGCACAGATACGCAGTATTTT.

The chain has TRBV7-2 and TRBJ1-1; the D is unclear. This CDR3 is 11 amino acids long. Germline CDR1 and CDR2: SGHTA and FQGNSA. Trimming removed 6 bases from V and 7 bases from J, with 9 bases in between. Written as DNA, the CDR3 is TGTGCCAGCAGTCAATACATTGAAGCTTTCTTT. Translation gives CASSQYIEAFF.

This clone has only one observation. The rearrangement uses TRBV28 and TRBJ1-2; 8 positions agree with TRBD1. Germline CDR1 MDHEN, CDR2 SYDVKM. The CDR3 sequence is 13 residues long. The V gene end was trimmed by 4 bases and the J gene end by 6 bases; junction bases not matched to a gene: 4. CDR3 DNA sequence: TGTGCCAGCAGTTCCCAGGGGGCGCATGGCTACACCTTC. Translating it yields CASSSQGAHGYTF.

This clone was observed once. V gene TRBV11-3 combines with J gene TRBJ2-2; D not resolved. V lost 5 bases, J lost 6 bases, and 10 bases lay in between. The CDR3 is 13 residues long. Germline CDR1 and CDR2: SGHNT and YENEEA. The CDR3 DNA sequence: TGTGCCAGCAGCGCTCGAGAGGCCGGGGAGCTGTTTTTT. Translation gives CASSAREAGELFF.

CDR3 amino acids: CATPSGRIDEQFF. The CDR3, as DNA: TGTGCCACCCCTAGCGGGAGGATAGATGAGCAGTTCTTC. V usage is TRBV2 and J usage is TRBJ2-1; 11 bases are shared with TRBD2. Germline V gene lookup returns CDR1 SNHLY and CDR2 FYNNEI. V lost 10 bases, J lost 8 bases, and 7 bases stayed unmatched. CDR3 length: 13 residues.

CDR3 nucleotides: TGTGCCAGCAGTCCGGGACTACCCCAAGAGACCCAGTACTTC. Residues: CASSPGLPQETQYF. This chain connects TRBV6-2 or TRBV6-3 to TRBJ2-5; 7 nucleotides match TRBD2. Germline CDR1 reads MNHEY; CDR2 reads SVGEGT. The CDR3 has 14 amino acids. Trimming took 5 bases from V and 1 from J; bases not matched to a gene: 4.

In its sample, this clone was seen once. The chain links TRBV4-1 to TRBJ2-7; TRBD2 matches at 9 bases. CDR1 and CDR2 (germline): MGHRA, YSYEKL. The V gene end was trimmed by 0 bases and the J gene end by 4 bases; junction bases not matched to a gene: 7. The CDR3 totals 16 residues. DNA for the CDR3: TGCGCCAGCAGCCAAGATGCTAGCGGGATCGTTTACGAGCAGTACGTC. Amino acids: CASSQDASGIVYEQYV.

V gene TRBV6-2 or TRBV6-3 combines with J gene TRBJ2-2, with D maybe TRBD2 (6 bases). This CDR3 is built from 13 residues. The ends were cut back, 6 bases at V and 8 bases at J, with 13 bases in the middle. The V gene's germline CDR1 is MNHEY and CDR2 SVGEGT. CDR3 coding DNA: TGTGCCAGCAGCCCCGCGGGGCATGGGGAGCTGTTTTTT. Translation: CASSPAGHGELFF.

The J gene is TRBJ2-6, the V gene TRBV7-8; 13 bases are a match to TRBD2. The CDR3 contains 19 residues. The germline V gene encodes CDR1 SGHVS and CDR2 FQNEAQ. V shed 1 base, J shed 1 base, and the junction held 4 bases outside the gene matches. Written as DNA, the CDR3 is TGTGCCAGCAGCTTAGGACTAGCGGGAGGAATGTCTGGGGCCAACGTCCTGACTTTC. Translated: CASSLGLAGGMSGANVLTF.

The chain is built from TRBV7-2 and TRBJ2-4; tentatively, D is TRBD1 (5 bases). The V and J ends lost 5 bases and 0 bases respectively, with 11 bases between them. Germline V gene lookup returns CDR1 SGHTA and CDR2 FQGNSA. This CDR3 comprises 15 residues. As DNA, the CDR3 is TGTGCCAGCAGCCCAAGGGGTTTAGCCAAAAACATTCAGTACTTC. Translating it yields CASSPRGLAKNIQYF.

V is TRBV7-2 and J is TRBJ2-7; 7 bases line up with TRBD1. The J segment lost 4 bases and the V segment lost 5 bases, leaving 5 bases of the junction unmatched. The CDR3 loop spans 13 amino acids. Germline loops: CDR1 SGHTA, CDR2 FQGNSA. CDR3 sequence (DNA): TGTGCCAGCAGCACTGGGGACAGATACGAGCAGTACGTC. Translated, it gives CASSTGDRYEQYV.

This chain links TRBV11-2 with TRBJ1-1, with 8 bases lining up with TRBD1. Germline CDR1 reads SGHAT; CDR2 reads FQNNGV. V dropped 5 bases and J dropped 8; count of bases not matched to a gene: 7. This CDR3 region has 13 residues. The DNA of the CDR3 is TGTGCCAGCAGCCTCGGGACAGGCAGCGAAGCTTTCTTT. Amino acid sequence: CASSLGTGSEAFF.

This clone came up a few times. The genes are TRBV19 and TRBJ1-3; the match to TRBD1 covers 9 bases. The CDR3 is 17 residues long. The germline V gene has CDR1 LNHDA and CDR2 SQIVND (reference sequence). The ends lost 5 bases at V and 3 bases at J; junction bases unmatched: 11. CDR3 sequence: CASSAADRGPGGNTIYF. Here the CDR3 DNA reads TGTGCCAGTAGTGCCGCGGACAGGGGCCCGGGTGGAAACACCATATATTTT. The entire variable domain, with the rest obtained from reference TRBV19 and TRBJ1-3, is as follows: DGGITQSPKYLFRKEGQNVTLSCEQNLNHDAMYWYRQDPGQGLRLIYYSQIVNDFQKGDIAEGYSVSREKKESFPLTVTSAQKNPTAFYLCASSAADRGPGGNTIYFGEGSWLTVV.

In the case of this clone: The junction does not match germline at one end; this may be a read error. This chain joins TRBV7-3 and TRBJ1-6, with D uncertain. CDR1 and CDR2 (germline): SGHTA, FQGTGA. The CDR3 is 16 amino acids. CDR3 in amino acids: CASSLTPGSYNSPLHF. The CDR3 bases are TGTGCCAGCAGCCTAACCCCAGGCTCCTATAATTCACCCCTCCACTTT.

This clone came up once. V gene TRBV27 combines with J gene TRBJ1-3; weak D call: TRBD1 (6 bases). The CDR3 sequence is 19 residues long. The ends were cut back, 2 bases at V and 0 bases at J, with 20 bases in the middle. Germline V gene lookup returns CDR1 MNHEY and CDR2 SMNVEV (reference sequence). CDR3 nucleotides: TGTGCCAGCAGTTTAGTTCCTCCAGGGGCTTTCTTCTCTGGAAACACCATATATTTT. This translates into CASSLVPPGAFFSGNTIYF.

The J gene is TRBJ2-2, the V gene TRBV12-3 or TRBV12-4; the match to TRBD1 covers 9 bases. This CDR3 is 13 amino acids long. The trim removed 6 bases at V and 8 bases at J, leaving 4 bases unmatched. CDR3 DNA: TGTGCCAGCAGGGACAGGGGAGGAGGGGAGCTGTTTTTT. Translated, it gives CASRDRGGGELFF.

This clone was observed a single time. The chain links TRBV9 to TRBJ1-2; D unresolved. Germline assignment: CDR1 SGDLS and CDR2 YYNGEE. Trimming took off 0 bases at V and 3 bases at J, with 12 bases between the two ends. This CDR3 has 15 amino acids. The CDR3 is CASSVGEGKYYGYTF. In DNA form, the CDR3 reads TGTGCCAGCAGCGTAGGGGAGGGCAAATACTATGGCTACACCTTC.

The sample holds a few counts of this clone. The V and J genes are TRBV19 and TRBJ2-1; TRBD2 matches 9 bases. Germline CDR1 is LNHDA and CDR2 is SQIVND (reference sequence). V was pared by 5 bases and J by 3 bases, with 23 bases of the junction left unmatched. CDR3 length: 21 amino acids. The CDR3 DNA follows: TGTGCCAGTAGTGTCGGTCGGCGGGGGCGGATCGCGGGAGGGAGCTACAATGAGCAGTTCTTC. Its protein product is CASSVGRRGRIAGGSYNEQFF.

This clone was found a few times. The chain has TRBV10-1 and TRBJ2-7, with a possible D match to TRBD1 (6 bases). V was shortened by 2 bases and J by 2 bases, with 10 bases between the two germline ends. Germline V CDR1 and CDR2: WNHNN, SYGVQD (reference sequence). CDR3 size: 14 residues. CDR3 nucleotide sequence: TGCGCCAGCAGTGAGCCGGACAGTACCTACGAGCAGTACGTC. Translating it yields CASSEPDSTYEQYV.

CDR3 residues: CASSRGGLSYNEQFF. The CDR3, as DNA: TGCGCCAGCTCCCGGGGGGGCCTCTCCTACAATGAGCAGTTCTTC. The chain uses TRBV5-1 and TRBJ2-1, with 8 bases matching TRBD2. From germline, CDR1 is SGHRS and CDR2 YFSETQ. Trimming took 7 bases from V and 0 from J; bases not matched to a gene: 6. The CDR3 contains 15 residues.

The CDR3 sequence: CASSFGTSGEQFF. CDR3 bases: TGTGCCAGCAGTTTCGGTACTAGCGGGGAGCAGTTCTTC. The V call is TRBV12-3 or TRBV12-4, the J call TRBJ2-1; 9 bases align to TRBD2. The CDR3 is 13 residues long. After removal of 3 bases from V and 10 bases from J, the junction contained 4 bases not matched to a gene.

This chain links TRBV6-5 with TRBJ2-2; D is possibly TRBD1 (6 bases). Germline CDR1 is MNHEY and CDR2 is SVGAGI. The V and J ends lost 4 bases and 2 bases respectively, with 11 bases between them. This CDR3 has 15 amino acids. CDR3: CASSSQGLNTGELFF. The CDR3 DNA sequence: TGTGCCAGCAGTTCACAGGGTCTCAACACCGGGGAGCTGTTTTTT.

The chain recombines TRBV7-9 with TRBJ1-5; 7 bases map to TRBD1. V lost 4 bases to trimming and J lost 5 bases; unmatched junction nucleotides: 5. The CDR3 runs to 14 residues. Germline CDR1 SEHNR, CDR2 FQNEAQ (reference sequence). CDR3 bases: TGTGCCAGCAGCTCAACAGGGGAATATCAGCCCCAGCATTTT. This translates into CASSSTGEYQPQHF.